This T cell receptor (beta chain) originates from a study of T-cell reconstitution after alpha-beta-depleted transplantation in children (dated by TCRdb to about 2016). At the level of the whole study: T-cell immune reconstitution after TCRalphabeta/CD19-depleted allogeneic hematopoietic cell transplantation in children was quantitatively tracked in the study by means of TCR repertoire profiling. What the authors observed across the whole study: In some patients, high TCRbeta diversity at day 60 was attributed to recipient T cells and intrathymic progenitors that had survived conditioning. Over subsequent months, a decline in hyperexpanded clone frequencies was noted, and after one year, T-cell counts and TCRbeta diversity were mostly ascribed to newly produced T cells. Apparently early alphabetaT-cell count recovery about two months after transplant reportedly relied on only several hundred rapidly expanded clones derived from non-depleted graft cells.

This clonotype was detected only a few times. The clone's antigen remains unknown. Per-base qualities were not stored, and no clone one base away is much larger. CDR1 and CDR2 are drawn from the germline V gene: SGHTA, FQGNSA. The CDR3 spans 13 residues, from the cysteine through the phenylalanine. Only the CDR3 region is kept as DNA, spanning 39 bases read in frame from base 1. The V end loses 5 bases and the J end loses 9 bases, and a stretch of 14 bases separates them. Read against the paper, the sample's treatment or condition label means: allogeneic hematopoietic cell transplantation with graft depleted of TCRalphabeta T cells and CD19 B cells. The transplant recipients were children given TCRalphabeta/CD19-depleted allogeneic hematopoietic cell grafts. Libraries came from PCR. Instrument used: Illumina HiSeq 2500. TCR library preparation used molecular barcoding, with unique molecular identifiers applied to normalize quantification of the TCRbeta repertoire. Clones were called with MiXCR by TCRdb after fastp trimmed the public reads at Q25, and only in-frame beta chains were retained. Every entry covers one CDR3 protein and lists the most common genes and DNA from its rows. This sample holds fewer than 1 million distinct CDR3 sequences; approximately 15% were observed only once. Roughly 5% of the sample rests with the top ten.

The rearrangement combines TRBV7-2 with TRBJ2-1; possibly the D gene is TRBD2, per 6 matching bases. Sequenced material: PBMCs, mostly from graft donor cells, taken 360 days after TCRalphabeta/CD19-depleted stem cell transplant. The TCR was taken from a male patient between 5 and 17 years old who had a stem cell transplant for acute lymphoblastic leukemia, so the T cells may come from the graft donor. The DNA reads as follows: TGTGCCAGCAGCATTGGACTATCCCCTGAGCAGTTCTTC. Translated, it gives CASSIGLSPEQFF.